This record concerns one TCR beta chain sequence. Its target is unknown. The CDR3 is made up of 15 amino acids. V was pared by 4 bases and J by 5 bases, with 6 bases of the junction left unmatched. Germline V lookup: CDR1 SGHRS, CDR2 YFSETQ. Here immunoSEQ multiplex PCR was the method, and the copy in TCRdb shows in-frame clones only, minus some. Among around 30,000 clones listed, about 91% were seen once. The sample originates from a study of chemoradiotherapy in HPV16-positive cancers. Study-wide background: Two HPV16-positive patients' cells yielded candidate HPV-specific clones and common motifs. Whole-study findings and limits: Better recurrence-free survival went with HPV-responsive T-cell expansion in HPV16-positive patients.

This chain joins TRBV5-1 and TRBJ2-1; TRBD2 matches at 10 bases. The material was blood, obtained from a patient who underwent chemoradiotherapy. The sequence came from a human donor with HPV-associated anogenital cancer. This chain's CDR3 is CASSQTSGRNNEQFF. CDR3 DNA: TGCGCCAGCAGCCAGACTAGCGGGCGGAACAATGAGCAGTTCTTC.